These 2 T cell receptor beta chains share one sample of origin, sequenced in a study of CD8+ T cells in alopecia areata. Isolated RNA was reverse transcribed into cDNA used as the sequencing template. The data were produced by immunoSEQ multiplex PCR, yet TCRdb's version contains in-frame clones alone and is incomplete. There are about 19,000 clones in the sample, none observed a single time. Sorting of pooled cutaneous lymph node cells was based on CD4, CD8alpha, NKG2D, NKG2ACE and other markers. Sequenced: CD8+ T cells sorted from a lymph node. The receptors shown here come from a C3H/HeJ mouse with alopecia areata. This strain's MHC haplotype is H2-k.

Ten or more counts support this clone. Genes and germline are mouse. The missing CDR3 end, 4 residues past where the read stops, is filled in from the germline J gene. This chain uses TRBV2 with TRBJ2-3; TRBD1 aligns across 7 bases. CDR1 and CDR2 (germline): LGHNA, YSYQKL. With 3 bases clipped from V and 0 bases from J, the junction kept 3 bases outside the gene matches. This CDR3 is 15 amino acids long. CDR3 protein: CASSQGQNSAETLYF. Partial CDR3 DNA: TGTGCCAGCAGCCAGGGACAGAATAGTGCAGAA.

This clone has ten or more counts. TCRdb's protein does not match the DNA translation at residue 11; the protein provided is translated from the DNA. Germline and genes here are mouse. The CDR3 is cut off 3 residues early in the read; its end comes from the germline J gene. The gene calls are TRBV17 and TRBJ1-3; D is undetermined. The CDR3 has 14 amino acids. Germline V gene sequence: CDR1 MNHDT, CDR2 YYDKIL. V lost 0 bases, J lost 0 bases, and 3 bases lay in between. The CDR3 sequence is CASSRDSSGNTLYF. CDR3 DNA, as far as it was read: TGTGCTAGCAGTAGAGACAGTTCTGGAAATACG.